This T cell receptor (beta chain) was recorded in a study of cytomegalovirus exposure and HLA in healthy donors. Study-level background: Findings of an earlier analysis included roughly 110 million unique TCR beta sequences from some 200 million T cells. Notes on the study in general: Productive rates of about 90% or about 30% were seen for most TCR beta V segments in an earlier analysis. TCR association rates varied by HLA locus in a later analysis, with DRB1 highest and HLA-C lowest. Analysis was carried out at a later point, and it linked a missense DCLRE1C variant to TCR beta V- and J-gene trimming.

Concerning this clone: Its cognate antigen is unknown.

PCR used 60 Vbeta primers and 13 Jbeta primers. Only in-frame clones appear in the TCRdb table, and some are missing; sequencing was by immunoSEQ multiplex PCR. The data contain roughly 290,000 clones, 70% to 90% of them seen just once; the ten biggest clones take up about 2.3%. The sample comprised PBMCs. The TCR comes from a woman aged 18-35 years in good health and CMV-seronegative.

Written as DNA, the CDR3 is TGTGCCAGCAGCACGTCGGGGGGGGCCGCAGATACGCAGTATTTT. Protein product: CASSTSGGAADTQYF. This chain links TRBV9 with TRBJ2-3; 8 bases are a match to TRBD2. V was pared by 4 bases and J by 4 bases, with 8 bases of the junction left unmatched. Per the germline V gene, CDR1 is SGDLS and CDR2 is YYNGEE. The CDR3 has 15 residues.